The T cell receptor beta chain described here comes from a study of blood T cells in healthy people across ages. Germline loops: CDR1 MNHEY, CDR2 SVGEGT. The CDR3 totals 13 residues. Peripheral blood was drawn, ten milliliters per donor. This clonotype was seen a handful of times. What it binds is not known. With a J-beta primer mix and a sample-barcoded 5' primer, a second PCR ran 7 to 11 cycles. TCRdb fed the 5' RACE reads into MiXCR, producing one record per CDR3 protein. The sample consists of hundreds of thousands of distinct CDR3 sequences, around two fifths of them appearing once. Overall study results and limits: Naive CD4+ cell counts and diversity both ran higher in long-lived than in aged donors.

This rearrangement joins TRBV6-2 or TRBV6-3 to TRBJ2-5; 7 nucleotides line up with TRBD2. The J call is doubtful: the DNA matches TRBJ2-7 better. The clonotype comes from a man aged 80 or over in good health. What was sequenced was blood. The CDR3: CASSYSSGNEQYF. The CDR3 DNA reads TGTGCCAGCAGTTACTCGAGCGGGAACGAGCAGTACTTC.